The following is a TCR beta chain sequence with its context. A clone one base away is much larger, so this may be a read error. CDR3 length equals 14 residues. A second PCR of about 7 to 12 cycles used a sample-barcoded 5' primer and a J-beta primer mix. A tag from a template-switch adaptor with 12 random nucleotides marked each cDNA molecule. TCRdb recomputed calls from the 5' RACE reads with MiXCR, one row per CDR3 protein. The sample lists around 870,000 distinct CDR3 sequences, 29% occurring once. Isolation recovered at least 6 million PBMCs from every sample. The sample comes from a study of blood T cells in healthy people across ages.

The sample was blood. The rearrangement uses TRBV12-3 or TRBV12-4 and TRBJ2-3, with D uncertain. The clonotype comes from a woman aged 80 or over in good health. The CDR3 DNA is TGTGCCAACAGTTTACCGGTAAATACAGATACGCAGTATTTT. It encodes CANSLPVNTDTQYF.